This record looks at one T cell receptor (beta chain) sequence and its context. In the authors' methods: Counts of nucleated cells, estimated from reference gene primer amplification, were obtained. Sequencing was performed with immunoSEQ multiplex PCR; in TCRdb, only in-frame clones are kept and a portion is missing. That table gives V, J and clone size, and the DNA gave D and trimming. The sample has approximately 110,000 clones, about 85% seen once. The source of the sample is a study of blood T cell repertoires in COVID-19. Overall study context: Acute and convalescent COVID-19 samples came from the United States, Italy and Spain.

Trimming took 4 bases from V and 5 from J; bases not matched to a gene: 7. Per germline, CDR1 SGDLS and CDR2 YYNGEE. The CDR3 sequence is 14 residues long. This chain joins TRBV9 and TRBJ2-3, with 7 nucleotides matching TRBD1. Material: peripheral blood. The TCR sequence derives from a human donor in a cohort sampled during active COVID-19. Here the CDR3 reads CASSRARGLDTQYF. The CDR3 DNA follows: TGTGCCAGCAGCCGGGCCAGGGGGTTAGATACGCAGTATTTT.